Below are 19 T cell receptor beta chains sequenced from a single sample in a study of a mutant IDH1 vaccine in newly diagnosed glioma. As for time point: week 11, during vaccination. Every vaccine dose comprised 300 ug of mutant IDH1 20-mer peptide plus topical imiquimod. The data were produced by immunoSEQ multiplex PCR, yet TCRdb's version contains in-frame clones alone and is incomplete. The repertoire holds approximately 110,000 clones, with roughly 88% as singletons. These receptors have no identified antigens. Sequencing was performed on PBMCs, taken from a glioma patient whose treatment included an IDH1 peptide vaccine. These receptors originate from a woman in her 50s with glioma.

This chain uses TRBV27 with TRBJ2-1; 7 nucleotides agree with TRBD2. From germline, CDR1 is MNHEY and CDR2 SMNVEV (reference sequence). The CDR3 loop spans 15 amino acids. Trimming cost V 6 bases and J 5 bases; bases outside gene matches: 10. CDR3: CASRPGTTLNNEQFF. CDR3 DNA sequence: TGTGCCAGCAGACCCGGGACTACCCTCAACAATGAGCAGTTCTTC.

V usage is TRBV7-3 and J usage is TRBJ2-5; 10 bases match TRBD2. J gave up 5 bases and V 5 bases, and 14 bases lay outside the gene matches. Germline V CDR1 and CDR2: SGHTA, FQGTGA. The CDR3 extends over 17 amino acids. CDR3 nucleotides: TGTGCCAGCAGCCCGGGTTTGGGGACTAGCGTTTTTGAGACCCAGTACTTC. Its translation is CASSPGLGTSVFETQYF.

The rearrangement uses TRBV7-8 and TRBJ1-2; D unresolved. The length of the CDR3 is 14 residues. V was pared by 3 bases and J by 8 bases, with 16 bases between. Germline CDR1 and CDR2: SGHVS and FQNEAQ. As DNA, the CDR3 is TGTGCCAGCAGCTTCGCCGGGTCTCGGGGAGGCTACACCTTC. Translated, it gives CASSFAGSRGGYTF.

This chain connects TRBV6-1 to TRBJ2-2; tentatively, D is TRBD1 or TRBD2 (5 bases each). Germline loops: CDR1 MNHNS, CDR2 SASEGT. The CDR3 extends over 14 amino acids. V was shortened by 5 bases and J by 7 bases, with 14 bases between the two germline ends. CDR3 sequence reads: CASSSGMRGGELFF. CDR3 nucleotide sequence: TGTGCCAGCAGTTCCGGGATGAGGGGCGGGGAGCTGTTTTTT.

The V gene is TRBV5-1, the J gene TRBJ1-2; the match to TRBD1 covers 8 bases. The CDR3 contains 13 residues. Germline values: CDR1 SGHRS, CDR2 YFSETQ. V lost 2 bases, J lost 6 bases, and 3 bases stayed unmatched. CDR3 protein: CASSFGQGDGYTF. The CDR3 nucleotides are TGCGCCAGCAGCTTCGGACAGGGTGATGGCTACACCTTC.

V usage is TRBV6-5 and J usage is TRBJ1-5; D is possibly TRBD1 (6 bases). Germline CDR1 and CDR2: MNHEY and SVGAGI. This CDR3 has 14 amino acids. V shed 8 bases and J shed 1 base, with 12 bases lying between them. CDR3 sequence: CASEGGGSNQPQHF. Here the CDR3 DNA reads TGTGCCAGCGAGGGAGGGGGAAGCAATCAGCCCCAGCATTTT.

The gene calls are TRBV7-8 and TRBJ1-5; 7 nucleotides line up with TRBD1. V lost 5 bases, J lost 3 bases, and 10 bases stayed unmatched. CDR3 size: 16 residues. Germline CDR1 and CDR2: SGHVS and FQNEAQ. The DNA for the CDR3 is TGTGCCAGCAGCCGCAGGGGGGGAATGAACAATCAGCCCCAGCATTTT. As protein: CASSRRGGMNNQPQHF. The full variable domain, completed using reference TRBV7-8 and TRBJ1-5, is GAGVSQSPRYKVAKRGQDVALRCDPISGHVSLFWYQQALGQGPEFLTYFQNEAQLDKSGLPSDRFFAERPEGSVSTLKIQRTQQEDSAVYLCASSRRGGMNNQPQHFGDGTRLSIL.

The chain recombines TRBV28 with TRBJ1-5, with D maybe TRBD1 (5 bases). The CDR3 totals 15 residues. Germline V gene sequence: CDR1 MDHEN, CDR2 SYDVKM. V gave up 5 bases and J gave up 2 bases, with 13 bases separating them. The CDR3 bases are TGTGCCAGCAGTGAAGGGGATAGACGCAATCAGCCCCAGCATTTT. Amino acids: CASSEGDRRNQPQHF.

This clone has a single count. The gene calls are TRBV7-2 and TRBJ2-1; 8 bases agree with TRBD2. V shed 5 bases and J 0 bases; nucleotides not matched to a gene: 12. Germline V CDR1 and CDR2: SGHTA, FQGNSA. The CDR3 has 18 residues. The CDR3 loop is CASSRGPSGTSSYNEQFF. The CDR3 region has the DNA TGTGCCAGCAGCCGGGGGCCCAGTGGGACTAGCTCCTACAATGAGCAGTTCTTC.

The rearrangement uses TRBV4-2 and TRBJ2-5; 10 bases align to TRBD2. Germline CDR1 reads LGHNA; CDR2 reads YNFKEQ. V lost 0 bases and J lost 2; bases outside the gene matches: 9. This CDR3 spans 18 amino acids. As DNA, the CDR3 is TGTGCCAGCAGCCAAGATCAACGGCTAGCGGGAGTTCAAGAGACCCAGTACTTC. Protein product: CASSQDQRLAGVQETQYF.

For the CDR3, the DNA is TGTGCCAGCAGCGTAGGAGTAGCGGACTTAGAGCAGTACTTC. The encoded protein is CASSVGVADLEQYF. The chain uses TRBV9 and TRBJ2-7; D possibly corresponds to TRBD2 (6 bases). V was pared by 0 bases and J by 7 bases, with 14 bases between. Germline CDR1 reads SGDLS; CDR2 reads YYNGEE. CDR3 length equals 14 residues. Full variable domain (remainder filled in from reference TRBV9 and TRBJ2-7): DSGVTQTPKHLITATGQRVTLRCSPRSGDLSVYWYQQSLDQGLQFLIQYYNGEERAKGNILERFSAQQFPDLHSELNLSSLELGDSALYFCASSVGVADLEQYFGPGTRLTVT.

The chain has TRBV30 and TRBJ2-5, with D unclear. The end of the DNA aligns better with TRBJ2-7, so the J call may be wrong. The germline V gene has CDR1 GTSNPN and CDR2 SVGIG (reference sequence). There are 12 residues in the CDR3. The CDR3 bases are TGTGCCTGGAGTGTATTACCCCACGAGCAGTACTTC. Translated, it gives CAWSVLPHEQYF.

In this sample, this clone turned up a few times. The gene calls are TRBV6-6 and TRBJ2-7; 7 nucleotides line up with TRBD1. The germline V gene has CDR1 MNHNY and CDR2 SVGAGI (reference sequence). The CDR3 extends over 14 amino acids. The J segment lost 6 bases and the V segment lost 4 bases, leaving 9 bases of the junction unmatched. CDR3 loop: CASSSSTGSSEQYF. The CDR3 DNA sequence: TGTGCCAGCAGTTCATCGACAGGGTCTAGCGAGCAGTACTTC.

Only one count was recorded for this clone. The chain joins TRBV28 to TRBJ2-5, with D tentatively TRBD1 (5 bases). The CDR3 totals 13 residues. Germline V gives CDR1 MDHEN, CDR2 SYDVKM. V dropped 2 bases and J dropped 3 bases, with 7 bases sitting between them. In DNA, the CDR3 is TGTGCCAGCAGTTTAGGCAGGGAAGAGACCCAGTACTTC. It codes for CASSLGREETQYF.

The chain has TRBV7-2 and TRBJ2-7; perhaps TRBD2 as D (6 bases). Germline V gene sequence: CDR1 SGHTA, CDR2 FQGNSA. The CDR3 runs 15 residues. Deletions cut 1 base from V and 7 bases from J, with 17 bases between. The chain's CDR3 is CASSLVAGSKGEQYF. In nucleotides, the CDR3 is TGTGCCAGCAGCTTAGTTGCGGGGTCTAAAGGGGAGCAGTACTTC.

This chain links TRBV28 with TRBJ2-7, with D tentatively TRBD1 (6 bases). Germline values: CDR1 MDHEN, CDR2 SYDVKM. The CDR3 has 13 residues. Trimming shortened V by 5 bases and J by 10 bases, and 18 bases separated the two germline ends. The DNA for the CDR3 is TGTGCCAGCAGTACCGGGACAAATTTAGGACAGTACTTC. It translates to CASSTGTNLGQYF.

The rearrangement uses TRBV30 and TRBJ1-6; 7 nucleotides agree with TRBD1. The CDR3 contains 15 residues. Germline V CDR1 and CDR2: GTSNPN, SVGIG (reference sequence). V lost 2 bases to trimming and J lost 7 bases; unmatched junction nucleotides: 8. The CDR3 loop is CAWSFTGQINSPLHF. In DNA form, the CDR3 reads TGTGCCTGGAGTTTTACGGGACAGATAAATTCACCCCTCCACTTT.

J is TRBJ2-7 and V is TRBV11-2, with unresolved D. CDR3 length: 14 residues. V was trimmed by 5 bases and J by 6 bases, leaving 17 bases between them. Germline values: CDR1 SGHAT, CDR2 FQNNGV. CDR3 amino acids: CASSPEGVFSEQYF. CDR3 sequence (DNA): TGTGCCAGCAGCCCGGAAGGAGTCTTTTCCGAGCAGTACTTC.

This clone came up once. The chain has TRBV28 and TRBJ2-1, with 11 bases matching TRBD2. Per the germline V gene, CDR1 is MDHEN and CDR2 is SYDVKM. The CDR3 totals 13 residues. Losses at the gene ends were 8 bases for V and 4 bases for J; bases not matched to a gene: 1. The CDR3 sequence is CASLAGGYNEQFF. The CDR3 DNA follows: TGTGCCAGCTTAGCGGGAGGGTACAATGAGCAGTTCTTC.